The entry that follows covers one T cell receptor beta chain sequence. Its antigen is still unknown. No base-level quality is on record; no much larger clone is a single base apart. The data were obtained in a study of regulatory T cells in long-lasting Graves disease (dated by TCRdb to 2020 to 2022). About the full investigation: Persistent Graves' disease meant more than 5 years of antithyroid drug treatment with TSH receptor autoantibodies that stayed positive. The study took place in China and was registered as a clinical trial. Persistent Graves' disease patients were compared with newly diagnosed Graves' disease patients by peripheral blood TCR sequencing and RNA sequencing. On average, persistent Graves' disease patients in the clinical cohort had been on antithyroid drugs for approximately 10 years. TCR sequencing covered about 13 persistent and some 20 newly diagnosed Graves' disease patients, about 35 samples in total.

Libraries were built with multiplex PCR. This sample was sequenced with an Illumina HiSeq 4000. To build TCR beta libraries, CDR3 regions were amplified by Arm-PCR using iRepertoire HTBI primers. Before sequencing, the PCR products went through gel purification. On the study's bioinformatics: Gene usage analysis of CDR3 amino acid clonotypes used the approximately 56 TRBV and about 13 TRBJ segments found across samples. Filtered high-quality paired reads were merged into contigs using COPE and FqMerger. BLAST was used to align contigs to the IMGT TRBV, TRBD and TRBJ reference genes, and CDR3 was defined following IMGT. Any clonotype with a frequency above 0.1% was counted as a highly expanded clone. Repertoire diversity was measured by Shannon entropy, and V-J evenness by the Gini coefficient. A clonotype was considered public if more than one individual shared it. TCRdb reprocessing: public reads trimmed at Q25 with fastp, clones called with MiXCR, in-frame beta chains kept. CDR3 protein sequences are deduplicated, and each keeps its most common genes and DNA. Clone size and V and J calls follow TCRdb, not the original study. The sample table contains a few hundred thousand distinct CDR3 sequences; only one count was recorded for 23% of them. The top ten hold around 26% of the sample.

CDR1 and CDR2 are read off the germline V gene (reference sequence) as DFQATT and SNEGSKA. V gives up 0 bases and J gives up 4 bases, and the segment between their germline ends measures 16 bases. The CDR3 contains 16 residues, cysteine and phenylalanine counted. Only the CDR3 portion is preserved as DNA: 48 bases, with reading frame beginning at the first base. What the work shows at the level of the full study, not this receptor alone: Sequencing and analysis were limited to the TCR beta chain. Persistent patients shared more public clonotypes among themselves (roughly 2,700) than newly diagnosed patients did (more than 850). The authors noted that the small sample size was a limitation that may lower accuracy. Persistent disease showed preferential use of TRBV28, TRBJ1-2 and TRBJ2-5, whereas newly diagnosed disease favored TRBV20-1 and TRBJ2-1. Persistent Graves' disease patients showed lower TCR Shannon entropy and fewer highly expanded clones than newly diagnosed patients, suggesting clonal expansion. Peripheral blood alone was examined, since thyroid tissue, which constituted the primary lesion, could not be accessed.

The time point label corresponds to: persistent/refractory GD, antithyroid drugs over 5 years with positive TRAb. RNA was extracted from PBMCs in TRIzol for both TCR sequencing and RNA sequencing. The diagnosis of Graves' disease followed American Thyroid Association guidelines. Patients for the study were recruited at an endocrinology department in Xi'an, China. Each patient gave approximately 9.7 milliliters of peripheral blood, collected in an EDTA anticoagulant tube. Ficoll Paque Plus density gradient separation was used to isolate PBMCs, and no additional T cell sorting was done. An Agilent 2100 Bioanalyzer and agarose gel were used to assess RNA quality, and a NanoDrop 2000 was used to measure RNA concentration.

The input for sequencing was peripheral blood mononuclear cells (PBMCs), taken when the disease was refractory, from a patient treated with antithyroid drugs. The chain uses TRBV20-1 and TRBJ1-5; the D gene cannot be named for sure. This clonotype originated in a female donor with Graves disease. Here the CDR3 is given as CSARDRRAASNQPQHF. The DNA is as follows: TGCAGTGCTAGAGATAGGAGGGCGGCAAGTAATCAGCCCCAGCATTTT.